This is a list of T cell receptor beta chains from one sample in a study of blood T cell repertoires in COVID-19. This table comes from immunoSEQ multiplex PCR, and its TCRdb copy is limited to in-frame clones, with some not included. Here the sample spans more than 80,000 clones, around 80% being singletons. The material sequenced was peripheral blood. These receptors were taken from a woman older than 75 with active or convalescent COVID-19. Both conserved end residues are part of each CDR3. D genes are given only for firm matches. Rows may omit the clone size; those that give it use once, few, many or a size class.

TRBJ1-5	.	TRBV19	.	CASSIGAGLHNQPQHF	TGTGCCAGTAGTATAGGGGCAGGTCTACACAATCAGCCCCAGCATTTT
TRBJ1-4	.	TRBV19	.	CASSIRSTALNEKLFF	TGTGCCAGTAGTATAAGGTCGACAGCACTTAATGAAAAACTGTTTTTT
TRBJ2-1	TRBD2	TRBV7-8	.	CASSPQRGGADGNEQFF	TGTGCCAGCAGCCCACAGCGGGGGGGGGCCGATGGCAATGAGCAGTTCTTC
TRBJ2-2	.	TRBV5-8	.	CASSSRDILNTGELFF	TGTGCCAGCAGCTCTCGCGACATCTTGAACACCGGGGAGCTGTTTTTT
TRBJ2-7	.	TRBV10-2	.	CASSEGSRGSYEQYF	TGCGCCAGCAGTGAGGGAAGTAGGGGTTCCTACGAGCAGTACTTC
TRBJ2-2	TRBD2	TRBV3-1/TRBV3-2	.	CASSLAGVNTGELFF	TGTGCCAGCAGCTTAGCGGGGGTGAACACCGGGGAGCTGTTTTTT
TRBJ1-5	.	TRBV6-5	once	CASSQYNQPQHF	TGTGCCAGCAGCCAGTACAATCAGCCCCAGCATTTT
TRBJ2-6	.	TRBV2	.	CASTKGSSGANVLTF	TGTGCCAGCACCAAAGGGAGCTCTGGGGCCAACGTCCTGACTTTC
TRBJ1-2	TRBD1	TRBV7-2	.	CASSTLQGAGGYTF	TGTGCCAGCAGCACTTTACAGGGGGCGGGAGGCTACACCTTC
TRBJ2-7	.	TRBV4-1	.	CASSQVLSPTYEQYF	TGCGCCAGCAGCCAAGTTCTGAGTCCCACCTACGAGCAGTACTTC
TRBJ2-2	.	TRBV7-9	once	CASSLASPRVAARTGELFF	TGTGCCAGCAGCTTAGCGAGCCCCCGGGTGGCTGCGAGGACCGGGGAGCTGTTTTTT
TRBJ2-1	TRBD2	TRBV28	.	CASSSPHGGGGSYNEQFF	TGTGCCAGCAGTTCTCCCCACGGGGGCGGGGGGTCCTACAATGAGCAGTTCTTC
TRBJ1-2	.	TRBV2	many	CASSVEKGYGYTF	TGTGCCAGCAGTGTAGAAAAGGGGTATGGCTACACCTTC
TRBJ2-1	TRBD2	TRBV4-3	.	CASSRTSGEQFF	TGCGCCAGCAGCAGGACTAGCGGGGAGCAGTTCTTC
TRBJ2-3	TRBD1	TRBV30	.	CAWSVSGQRFTDTQYF	TGTGCCTGGAGTGTATCGGGACAGCGTTTCACAGATACGCAGTATTTT
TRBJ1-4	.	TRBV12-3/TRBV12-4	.	CASSLSGGQKPHF	TGTGCCAGCAGTTTGTCGGGAGGGCAGAAGCCCCATTTT
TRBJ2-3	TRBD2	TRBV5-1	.	CASRAPGLAGSSTDTQYF	TGCGCCAGCAGGGCACCGGGACTAGCGGGGAGTAGCACAGATACGCAGTATTTT
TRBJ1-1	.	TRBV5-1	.	CASTVGWTAGTEAFF	TGCGCCAGCACGGTGGGATGGACTGCCGGCACTGAAGCTTTCTTT
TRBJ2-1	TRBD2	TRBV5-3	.	CARSLNTTTSGGGSSYNEQFF	TGCGCCAGAAGCTTAAACACTACGACTAGCGGGGGGGGTAGCTCCTACAATGAGCAGTTCTTC
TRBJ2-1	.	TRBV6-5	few	CASRGAFLGGEQFF	TGTGCCAGCAGGGGGGCCTTCCTAGGGGGTGAGCAGTTCTTC
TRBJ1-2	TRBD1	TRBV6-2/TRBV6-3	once	CASSYAGQVYGYTF	TGTGCCAGCAGTTACGCGGGACAGGTCTATGGCTACACCTTC
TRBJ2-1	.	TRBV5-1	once	CASSSRDGSSYNEQFF	TGCGCCAGCAGCTCGAGGGATGGAAGCTCCTACAATGAGCAGTTCTTC
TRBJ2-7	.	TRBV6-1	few	CASSESGTGTRRQYF	TGTGCCAGCAGTGAATCCGGGACAGGGACTAGGAGGCAGTACTTC
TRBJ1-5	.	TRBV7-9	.	CASSLGANQPQHF	TGTGCCAGCAGCTTAGGAGCCAATCAGCCCCAGCATTTT
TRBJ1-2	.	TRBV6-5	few	CASTPQGNYGYTF	TGTGCCAGCACCCCTCAGGGGAACTATGGCTACACCTTC
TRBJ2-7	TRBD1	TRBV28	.	CASAPGGKDYYEQYF	TGTGCCAGCGCGCCAGGGGGCAAAGACTATTACGAGCAGTACTTC
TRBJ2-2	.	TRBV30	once	CAWSGGTANTGELFF	TGTGCCTGGAGCGGAGGGACAGCAAACACCGGGGAGCTGTTTTTT
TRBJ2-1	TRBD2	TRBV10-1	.	CASSLVAGGLNGEQFF	TGCGCCAGCAGTCTCGTAGCGGGGGGCCTCAATGGTGAGCAGTTCTTC
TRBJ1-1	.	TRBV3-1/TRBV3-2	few	CASSPRGSFSSTEAFF	TGTGCCAGCAGCCCAAGGGGGTCGTTTAGCAGCACTGAAGCTTTCTTT
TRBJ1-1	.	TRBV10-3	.	CAIKQGMNTEAFF	TGTGCCATCAAGCAGGGAATGAACACTGAAGCTTTCTTT
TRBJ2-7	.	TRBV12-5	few	CASGLGISYEQYF	TGTGCTAGTGGTCTCGGGATTTCCTACGAGCAGTACTTC
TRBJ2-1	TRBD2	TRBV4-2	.	CASSHLTRLAGVGNEQFF	TGTGCCAGCAGCCACCTCACTCGACTGGCGGGGGTTGGCAATGAGCAGTTCTTC
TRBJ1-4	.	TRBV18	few	CASSPRGSPATNEKLFF	TGTGCCAGCTCACCAAGAGGGAGTCCGGCAACTAATGAAAAACTGTTTTTT
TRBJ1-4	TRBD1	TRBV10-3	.	CAIKGTGPNEKLFF	TGTGCCATCAAGGGGACAGGCCCTAATGAAAAACTGTTTTTT
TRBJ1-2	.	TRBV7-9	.	CASSFTGIYGYTF	TGTGCCAGCAGCTTTACCGGGATCTATGGCTACACCTTC
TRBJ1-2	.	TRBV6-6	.	CASSYSQGLDGYTF	TGTGCCAGCAGTTACTCGCAGGGACTGGATGGCTACACCTTC
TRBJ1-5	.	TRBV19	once	CASKDSAFPYQPQHF	TGTGCCAGCAAGGACAGCGCCTTTCCCTATCAGCCCCAGCATTTT
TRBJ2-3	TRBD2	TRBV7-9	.	CASLAGGPGTQYF	TGTGCCAGCCTTGCGGGGGGCCCTGGTACGCAGTATTTT
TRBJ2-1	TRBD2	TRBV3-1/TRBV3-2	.	CASSQEPGGAKNEQFF	TGTGCCAGCAGCCAAGAACCGGGGGGGGCAAAAAATGAGCAGTTCTTC
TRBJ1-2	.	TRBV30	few	CAWRKQGSHYGYTF	TGTGCCTGGAGGAAACAGGGTTCCCACTATGGCTACACCTTC
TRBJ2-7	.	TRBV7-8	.	CASSSLSSMAYEQYF	TGTGCCAGCAGCTCCCTTTCCAGTATGGCCTACGAGCAGTACTTC
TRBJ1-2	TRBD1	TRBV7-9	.	CASSLNQGDGYTF	TGTGCCAGCAGCCTCAACCAGGGGGATGGCTACACCTTC